Presented here are 12 T cell receptor beta chains from one specimen sequenced in a study of blood T cell repertoires in COVID-19. Sequencing used immunoSEQ multiplex PCR; TCRdb keeps in-frame clones, though not all of them. The top ten hold 1% of the sample, which has roughly 49,000 clones, more than 85% seen once. Sequencing used peripheral blood. The receptors were gathered from a man in his 60s with COVID-19, enrolled during active disease.

The chain uses TRBV19 and TRBJ1-4; TRBD1 is a possible D gene (6 bases). CDR3 size: 15 residues. Germline CDR1 reads LNHDA; CDR2 reads SQIVND (reference sequence). The V end lost 8 bases, the J end lost 1 base, and 14 bases lay between the germline ends. Written as DNA, the CDR3 is TGTGCCAGTGTACAGGGACCGGAAACTAATGAAAAACTGTTTTTT. Translation gives CASVQGPETNEKLFF. The whole variable domain, remainder taken from reference TRBV19 and TRBJ1-4, is DGGITQSPKYLFRKEGQNVTLSCEQNLNHDAMYWYRQDPGQGLRLIYYSQIVNDFQKGDIAEGYSVSREKKESFPLTVTSAQKNPTAFYLCASVQGPETNEKLFFGSGTQLSVL.

This rearrangement joins TRBV28 to TRBJ1-5, with TRBD1 matching 7 bases. The CDR3 loop spans 15 amino acids. V lost 1 base to trimming and J lost 2 bases; unmatched junction nucleotides: 2. The germline V gene encodes CDR1 MDHEN and CDR2 SYDVKM. The DNA for the CDR3 is TGTGCCAGCAGTTTATACACAGGGGGCAATCAGCCCCAGCATTTT. Protein product: CASSLYTGGNQPQHF. The whole variable domain, remainder taken from reference TRBV28 and TRBJ1-5, is DVKVTQSSRYLVKRTGEKVFLECVQDMDHENMFWYRQDPGLGLRLIYFSYDVKMKEKGDIPEGYSVSREKKERFSLILESASTNQTSMYLCASSLYTGGNQPQHFGDGTRLSIL.

This chain links TRBV5-1 with TRBJ2-5; 11 nucleotides align to TRBD1. After removal of 1 base from V and 5 bases from J, the junction contained 16 bases not matched to a gene. CDR1 and CDR2 from the germline V gene are SGHRS and YFSETQ. This CDR3 contains 19 residues. CDR3 loop: CASSLRPLDRGPIGETQYF. DNA of the CDR3: TGCGCCAGCAGCTTGAGACCATTGGACAGGGGGCCGATCGGGGAGACCCAGTACTTC.

This chain joins TRBV5-1 and TRBJ1-1; D is undetermined. CDR1 and CDR2 (germline): SGHRS, YFSETQ. CDR3 length: 14 residues. V was trimmed by 0 bases and J by 8 bases, leaving 14 bases between them. This CDR3 reads CASSLVPSSLEAFF. CDR3 bases: TGCGCCAGCAGCTTGGTTCCGAGTTCTTTGGAAGCTTTCTTT.

The chain uses TRBV4-2 and TRBJ2-1; tentatively, D is TRBD1 (5 bases). Germline lookup yields CDR1 LGHNA and CDR2 YNFKEQ. V lost 1 base to trimming and J lost 0 bases, with 10 bases between them. There are 16 residues in the CDR3. DNA for the CDR3: TGTGCCAGCAGCCAAGGGGGCGGTTACTCCTACAATGAGCAGTTCTTC. Encoded protein: CASSQGGGYSYNEQFF.

The rearrangement links TRBV7-2 to TRBJ2-3, with TRBD2 matching 8 bases. Germline lookup yields CDR1 SGHTA and CDR2 FQGNSA. CDR3 length equals 16 residues. Trimming cost V 2 bases and J 0 bases; bases outside gene matches: 4. The CDR3 DNA follows: TGTGCCAGCAGCTTATTCGGGAGGGCAAGCACAGATACGCAGTATTTT. Protein product: CASSLFGRASTDTQYF.

The V and J genes are TRBV3-1 (or the pseudogene TRBV3-2) and TRBJ2-7; 7 bases line up with TRBD2. Trimming cost V 10 bases and J 3 bases; bases outside gene matches: 3. The CDR3 runs 11 residues. Germline CDR1 and CDR2: LGHDT and YNNKEL (reference sequence). The CDR3 DNA sequence: TGTGCCACCGGGACTAACTACGAGCAGTACTTC. Translating it yields CATGTNYEQYF.

CDR3 sequence: CSARTASNQPQHF. CDR3 bases: TGCAGCGCCAGGACAGCTAGCAATCAGCCCCAGCATTTT. The gene calls are TRBV29-1 and TRBJ1-5, with a weak D call TRBD1 (6 bases). Trimming stripped 7 bases from V and 0 bases from J, with 10 bases between. The V gene's germline CDR1 is SQVTM and CDR2 ANQGSEA. The CDR3 contains 13 residues.

The chain employs TRBV4-2 and TRBJ1-4, with 7 bases matching TRBD1. V lost 5 bases to trimming and J lost 6 bases; unmatched junction nucleotides: 3. This CDR3 has 13 residues. Germline V gives CDR1 LGHNA, CDR2 YNFKEQ. The CDR3 loop is CASSEGTDEKLFF. The CDR3 bases are TGTGCCAGCAGCGAGGGGACAGATGAAAAACTGTTTTTT.

The genes are TRBV10-3 and TRBJ2-3; 11 positions agree with TRBD2. Germline lookup yields CDR1 ENHRY and CDR2 SYGVKD. V dropped 1 base and J dropped 4; count of bases not matched to a gene: 7. The CDR3 is 17 amino acids. The CDR3 DNA is TGTGCCATCAGTGAGTTGGGTAGCGGGAGGGTTCCAGATACGCAGTATTTT. This codes for CAISELGSGRVPDTQYF.

This CDR3 reads CAWRGALSTEAFF. CDR3 DNA sequence: TGTGCCTGGAGAGGGGCCCTGAGCACTGAAGCTTTCTTT. The V call is TRBV30, the J call TRBJ1-1, with D perhaps TRBD1 (5 bases). Germline lookup yields CDR1 GTSNPN and CDR2 SVGIG (reference sequence). The length of the CDR3 is 13 residues. Trimming pared 3 bases from V and 4 bases from J, leaving 12 bases between.

This chain connects TRBV30 to TRBJ2-1, with 8 bases fitting TRBD1. From germline, CDR1 is GTSNPN and CDR2 SVGIG (reference sequence). Trimming removed 3 bases from V and 4 bases from J; junction bases left unmatched: 11. The CDR3 spans 16 residues. CDR3 protein: CAWSPRGRGLYNEQFF. CDR3 nucleotides: TGTGCCTGGAGCCCCCGGGGCAGGGGGCTTTACAATGAGCAGTTCTTC.